A single sample gave rise to the 22 T cell receptor beta chains below, sequenced in a study of Graves' ophthalmopathy and Graves' hyperthyroidism. Scientists amplified the TCR beta CDR3 regions from RNA transcripts. First-round RT-PCR used HTBI primers; second-round multiplex PCR followed. A single record per CDR3 protein comes from TCRdb applying MiXCR to the multiplex PCR reads. The sample comprises around 1.1 million distinct CDR3 sequences, about 35% of which are singletons, and around 10% rests with the top ten. The sequencing input was peripheral blood or thyroid tissue (not recorded which). These receptors were collected from an adult man with Graves' hyperthyroidism.

Many counts were recorded for this clonotype. The chain has TRBV25-1 and TRBJ2-7; D uncertain. Germline V CDR1 and CDR2: MGHDK, SYGVNS. Trimming took 5 bases from V and 0 from J, leaving 14 bases between them. The CDR3 is made up of 15 amino acids. CDR3: CASSWSGGHSYEQYF. The CDR3 DNA reads as TGTGCCAGCAGTTGGTCTGGCGGCCACTCCTACGAGCAGTACTTC.

The chain joins TRBV7-3 to TRBJ1-1; no definite D call. Trimming stripped 2 bases from V and 10 bases from J, with 14 bases between. The CDR3 length is 13 residues. CDR1 SGHTA and CDR2 FQGTGA come from the germline V gene. The CDR3 DNA follows: TGTGCCAGCAGCTTATCTGTGGGGAGTGGAGCTTTCTTT. Its translation: CASSLSVGSGAFF.

This clonotype has a count of ten or more. The V and J genes are TRBV12-3 or TRBV12-4 and TRBJ2-5; no clear D gene. V was trimmed by 1 base and J by 7 bases, leaving 10 bases between them. CDR3 size: 13 residues. CDR3 DNA: TGTGCCAGCAGTTTAGTCGCTACTGGGACCCAGTACTTC. This translates into CASSLVATGTQYF.

The rearrangement joins TRBV7-4 to TRBJ2-7; possible D gene TRBD2, 5 bases. There are 15 residues in the CDR3. V lost 3 bases to trimming and J lost 5 bases, with 17 bases between them. The germline V gene encodes CDR1 SGHVT and CDR2 SQSDAQ. CDR3 region: CASSFRGTYLDEQYF. CDR3 DNA: TGTGCCAGCAGCTTCCGGGGTACCTATCTTGACGAGCAGTACTTC.

This clonotype was seen a few times. V gene TRBV2 combines with J gene TRBJ2-7; possible D gene TRBD1, 5 bases. V lost 6 bases and J 3 bases, leaving 12 bases between the germline ends. The germline gives CDR1 SNHLY, CDR2 FYNNEI. This CDR3 comprises 13 residues. The CDR3 coding sequence is TGTGCCAGCAGAACTGACAGCCTCTACGAGCAGTACTTC. This encodes CASRTDSLYEQYF.

J is TRBJ1-1 and V is TRBV5-6; D is unresolved. This CDR3 has 16 residues. Trimming shortened V by 6 bases and J by 3 bases, and 21 bases separated the two germline ends. Germline V gene lookup returns CDR1 SGHDT and CDR2 YYEEEE. The CDR3 DNA is TGTGCCAGCACCTCAACCCCGGCACAGATATACACTGAAGCTTTCTTT. Translated: CASTSTPAQIYTEAFF.

The rearrangement links TRBV19 to TRBJ1-1; D is perhaps TRBD1 (6 bases). Per the germline V gene, CDR1 is LNHDA and CDR2 is SQIVND (reference sequence). CDR3 length equals 14 residues. Deletions cut 4 bases from V and 6 bases from J, with 15 bases between. CDR3 DNA: TGTGCCAGTAGTACGGGGGGCTTGGACTCTGAAGCTTTCTTT. This translates into CASSTGGLDSEAFF.

Worth noting for this clonotype: The junction departs from germline at one end; a sequencing error may be responsible. The gene calls are TRBV24-1 and TRBJ2-3; D perhaps matches TRBD1 (5 bases). Germline V gene lookup returns CDR1 KGHDR and CDR2 SFDVKD. The CDR3 covers 16 residues. The CDR3 DNA is TGTGCCACCAGTTCGGCCTCCTCACTTCACACAGGTACGCAGTATTTT. It yields the protein CATSSASSLHTGTQYF.

There are a few counts of this clonotype. The CDR3 reads CSARDPGGADYGYTF. CDR3 nucleotides: TGCAGTGCTAGAGATCCCGGGGGGGCGGACTATGGCTACACCTTC. The chain carries TRBV20-1 and TRBJ1-2; tentative D call: TRBD1 (6 bases). Germline CDR1 reads DFQATT; CDR2 reads SNEGSKA (reference sequence). The CDR3 extends over 15 amino acids. V dropped 0 bases and J dropped 3 bases, with 14 bases sitting between them.

This clonotype was counted only a few times. This sequence joins TRBV4-1 and TRBJ2-7, with D perhaps being TRBD1 or TRBD2 (6 bases each). The CDR3 sequence is 14 residues long. Germline loops: CDR1 MGHRA, CDR2 YSYEKL. The V end was cut by 0 bases, the J end by 8 bases, with 14 bases between. The CDR3 DNA reads TGCGCCAGCAGCCAAGAGGGGGGTAGGGGGAAGCAGTACTTC. Residues: CASSQEGGRGKQYF.

In its sample, this clonotype was seen many times. The J gene is TRBJ1-4, the V gene TRBV4-3; D is possibly TRBD1 (5 bases). The germline V gene encodes CDR1 LGHNA and CDR2 YSLEER. CDR3 size: 17 residues. With 0 bases removed from V and 7 bases from J, the gap between germline ends came to 18 bases. The CDR3, as DNA: TGCGCCAGCAGCCAAGACTCCAGGGCCTCCCGTACTGAAAAACTGTTTTTT. This codes for CASSQDSRASRTEKLFF.

V usage is TRBV20-1 and J usage is TRBJ1-1; D is possibly TRBD1 (6 bases). Trimming pared 3 bases from V and 11 bases from J, leaving 16 bases between. CDR1 and CDR2 (germline): DFQATT, SNEGSKA (reference sequence). This CDR3 has 12 residues. In nucleotides, the CDR3 is TGCAGTGCTAGGCCCGACGGGGGCGCGGCTTTCTTT. It codes for CSARPDGGAAFF.

This clonotype was recorded a few times. The chain links TRBV29-1 to TRBJ1-1; D is unclear. The CDR3 runs 14 residues. Per the germline V gene, CDR1 is SQVTM and CDR2 is ANQGSEA. V was trimmed by 7 bases and J by 0 bases, leaving 15 bases between them. CDR3 coding DNA: TGCAGCGCCCCGGGTCCTAGATTGAACACTGAAGCTTTCTTT. This translates into CSAPGPRLNTEAFF.

This clonotype came up many times. The chain employs TRBV7-6 and TRBJ1-6; TRBD1 might be the D (6 bases). The ends were cut back, 2 bases at V and 8 bases at J, with 10 bases in the middle. CDR3 length: 14 amino acids. Per the germline V gene, CDR1 is SGHVS and CDR2 is FNYEAQ. In DNA form, the CDR3 reads TGTGCCAGCAGCTTAAACAGGGCATATTCACCCCTCCACTTT. Amino acid sequence: CASSLNRAYSPLHF.

In DNA form, the CDR3 reads TGTGCCACCAGCAGAGATCGCGGGACACCCTATGGCTACACCTTC. Its translation: CATSRDRGTPYGYTF. The V gene is TRBV10-3, the J gene TRBJ1-2; D is perhaps TRBD1 (6 bases). Germline V gene sequence: CDR1 ENHRY, CDR2 SYGVKD. Between the trimmed V and J ends, which lost 10 bases and 4 bases, there was a span of 22 bases. The CDR3 covers 15 residues.

At least ten counts were recorded for this clonotype. J is TRBJ2-2 and V is TRBV27; no clear D. CDR1 and CDR2 from the germline V gene are MNHEY and SMNVEV (reference sequence). CDR3 size: 11 residues. Trimming left V 6 bases short and J 6 bases short, with 5 bases between. The DNA for the CDR3 is TGTGCCAGCAGGTGGTCCGGGGAGCTGTTTTTT. This translates into CASRWSGELFF.

The table lists this clonotype with many counts. This chain connects TRBV19 to TRBJ2-6; no firm D call. Trimming cost V 0 bases and J 1 base, with 7 bases left between them. The germline V gene has CDR1 LNHDA and CDR2 SQIVND (reference sequence). The CDR3 is made up of 16 amino acids. CDR3 coding DNA: TGTGCCAGTAGTATAGATCGTGGTTCTGGGGCCAACGTCCTGACTTTC. It specifies CASSIDRGSGANVLTF. Looking up the rest from reference TRBV19 and TRBJ2-6 gives the full variable domain: DGGITQSPKYLFRKEGQNVTLSCEQNLNHDAMYWYRQDPGQGLRLIYYSQIVNDFQKGDIAEGYSVSREKKESFPLTVTSAQKNPTAFYLCASSIDRGSGANVLTFGAGSRLTVL.

This clonotype was counted between two and nine times. This rearrangement joins TRBV12-3 or TRBV12-4 to TRBJ1-5; TRBD1 aligns across 7 bases. CDR3 length equals 16 residues. V gave up 6 bases and J gave up 0 bases; unmatched junction bases: 8. CDR3 amino acids: CASRGTAAYSNQPQHF. The DNA of the CDR3 is TGTGCCAGCAGAGGGACAGCCGCCTATAGCAATCAGCCCCAGCATTTT.

The V gene is TRBV2, the J gene TRBJ2-7; 9 nucleotides agree with TRBD1. Per germline, CDR1 SNHLY and CDR2 FYNNEI. CDR3 size: 16 residues. After removal of 5 bases from V and 1 base from J, the junction contained 9 bases not matched to a gene. In DNA form, the CDR3 reads TGTGCCAGCAGTACGGGGACAGGGATATTATCCTACGAGCAGTACTTC. Protein product: CASSTGTGILSYEQYF.

This clonotype was detected many times. The V and J genes are TRBV7-9 and TRBJ2-5, with 8 positions matching TRBD2. The V gene end was trimmed by 6 bases and the J gene end by 1 base; junction bases not matched to a gene: 4. This CDR3 region has 14 residues. The germline V gene has CDR1 SEHNR and CDR2 FQNEAQ (reference sequence). Here the CDR3 reads CASSPGTSQETQYF. CDR3 nucleotides: TGTGCCAGCAGTCCCGGGACTAGCCAAGAGACCCAGTACTTC.

This clonotype was detected only a few times. The chain has TRBV9 and TRBJ1-2, with a tentative D call TRBD1 (5 bases). The CDR3 sequence is 19 residues long. Trimming pared 5 bases from V and 4 bases from J, leaving 30 bases between. Germline-derived CDR1 and CDR2 are SGDLS and YYNGEE. The DNA of the CDR3 is TGTGCCAGCAGTGGCAGGACACGGCAAGGCTCCGGGAGTCTCTATGGCTACACCTTC. Protein sequence: CASSGRTRQGSGSLYGYTF.

This clonotype was recorded a few times. The CDR3, as DNA: TGTGCCAGCAGCCCGAGTCCTTATAACCAAGAGACCCAGTACTTC. Translation gives CASSPSPYNQETQYF. The rearrangement joins TRBV11-2 to TRBJ2-5; D is uncertain. The CDR3 is 15 amino acids. Germline V gives CDR1 SGHAT, CDR2 FQNNGV. The germline V and J ends were trimmed by 5 bases and 0 bases, with 13 bases remaining between them.